A single sample is the source of the 32 T cell receptor beta chains below, sequenced in a study of blood T cell repertoires in COVID-19. Sequenced by immunoSEQ multiplex PCR; TCRdb stores in-frame clones only, minus some. This sample has 15,000 to 20,000 clones, with 70% to 90% found just once. Sequenced material: peripheral blood. These TCRs come from a human donor in a cohort sampled during active COVID-19.

The chain is built from TRBV6-1 and TRBJ2-6, with a tentative D call TRBD2 (5 bases). CDR1 is MNHNS, CDR2 SASEGT, per germline. The CDR3 totals 15 residues. The V and J ends lost 3 bases and 0 bases respectively, with 6 bases between them. The CDR3 protein is CASSDGLSGANVLTF. Here the CDR3 DNA reads TGTGCCAGCAGTGACGGACTCTCTGGGGCCAACGTCCTGACTTTC.

The J gene is TRBJ2-7, the V gene TRBV6-1; possibly TRBD1 for D (6 bases). This CDR3 region has 15 residues. The germline V gene encodes CDR1 MNHNS and CDR2 SASEGT. Trimming cost V 2 bases and J 3 bases, with 14 bases left between them. The CDR3: CASSESVGAIYEQYF. The CDR3 DNA is TGTGCCAGCAGTGAAAGCGTGGGGGCAATCTACGAGCAGTACTTC.

The chain is built from TRBV14 and TRBJ1-6, with D perhaps TRBD1 (6 bases). The CDR3 runs 11 residues. Germline assignment: CDR1 SGHDN and CDR2 FVKESK. Trimming stripped 5 bases from V and 15 bases from J, with 11 bases between. The CDR3 is CASSLGTFLHF. CDR3 sequence (DNA): TGTGCCAGCAGCTTAGGGACATTCCTCCACTTT.

The gene calls are TRBV11-2 and TRBJ2-3, with 14 bases fitting TRBD2. V was clipped by 5 bases and J by 4 bases; unmatched bases: 2. This CDR3 contains 15 residues. In germline, CDR1 is SGHAT, CDR2 FQNNGV. CDR3 amino acids: CASSMGLAGADTQYF. The CDR3 DNA is TGTGCCAGCAGCATGGGACTAGCGGGGGCAGATACGCAGTATTTT.

The CDR3 sequence: CASNFREVGTEAFF. CDR3 sequence (DNA): TGTGCCAGCAACTTCAGGGAAGTGGGTACTGAAGCTTTCTTT. The V gene is TRBV2, the J gene TRBJ1-1; a weak D match, TRBD1 (5 bases). Germline CDR1 reads SNHLY; CDR2 reads FYNNEI. V was trimmed by 7 bases and J by 5 bases, leaving 17 bases between them. The CDR3 is 14 residues long.

The gene calls are TRBV19 and TRBJ2-7; 10 bases agree with TRBD1. CDR1 and CDR2 (germline): LNHDA, SQIVND (reference sequence). Losses at the gene ends were 1 base for V and 4 bases for J; bases not matched to a gene: 1. The CDR3 is 14 residues long. CDR3 in DNA: TGTGCCAGTAGTATAGGGGGACAGGGGTACGAGCAGTACTTC. It yields the protein CASSIGGQGYEQYF.

The chain carries TRBV7-2 and TRBJ1-2; D gene uncertain. Deletions cut 1 base from V and 6 bases from J, with 12 bases between. The CDR3 has 14 amino acids. Germline CDR1 SGHTA, CDR2 FQGNSA. CDR3 region: CASSLDWRPNGYTF. The CDR3 bases are TGTGCCAGCAGCTTAGACTGGAGGCCTAATGGCTACACCTTC.

The gene calls are TRBV5-4 and TRBJ1-2, with TRBD1 matching 9 bases. The CDR3 is 12 residues long. Germline V gives CDR1 SGHNT, CDR2 YYREEE (reference sequence). The junction had 2 bases not matched to a gene; V was cut back by 2 bases and J by 9 bases. The CDR3 here is CASSFDRGSYTF. The CDR3 DNA reads TGTGCCAGCAGCTTTGACAGGGGGAGCTACACCTTC.

The V gene is TRBV18, the J gene TRBJ2-7; 8 nucleotides align to TRBD1. This CDR3 spans 16 amino acids. The germline V gene encodes CDR1 KGHSH and CDR2 LQKENI. The trim removed 3 bases at V and 5 bases at J, leaving 12 bases unmatched. The CDR3 DNA is TGTGCCAGCTCACCCCCCAACCGGGACAGGCCAAACGAGCAGTACTTC. Translating it yields CASSPPNRDRPNEQYF.

The V call is TRBV9, the J call TRBJ1-6, with no clear D. CDR3 length: 14 residues. Germline loops: CDR1 SGDLS, CDR2 YYNGEE. V lost 2 bases and J 8 bases, leaving 11 bases between the germline ends. CDR3 DNA sequence: TGTGCCAGCAGCGTGACGGGTCGGGATTCACCCCTCCACTTT. This encodes CASSVTGRDSPLHF. The full variable domain, in which reference TRBV9 and TRBJ1-6 provide the parts outside the CDR3, is DSGVTQTPKHLITATGQRVTLRCSPRSGDLSVYWYQQSLDQGLQFLIQYYNGEERAKGNILERFSAQQFPDLHSELNLSSLELGDSALYFCASSVTGRDSPLHFGNGTRLTVT.

This chain connects TRBV12-3 or TRBV12-4 to TRBJ2-5; 7 nucleotides match TRBD1. With V trimmed by 6 bases and J by 2 bases, 3 bases remained unmatched. The CDR3 runs to 13 residues. The CDR3 sequence: CASSQDRQETQYF. As DNA, the CDR3 is TGTGCCAGCAGCCAGGACAGGCAAGAGACCCAGTACTTC.

The chain has TRBV7-2 and TRBJ1-4; 9 bases agree with TRBD1. V gave up 0 bases and J gave up 5 bases; unmatched junction bases: 4. This CDR3 comprises 16 residues. Looked up from germline, CDR1 is SGHTA and CDR2 is FQGNSA. The CDR3 protein is CASSLAPGTGNEKLFF. The CDR3 bases are TGTGCCAGCAGCTTAGCTCCCGGGACAGGGAATGAAAAACTGTTTTTT.

The gene calls are TRBV19 and TRBJ1-2; 7 bases agree with TRBD1. CDR1 LNHDA and CDR2 SQIVND come from the germline V gene (reference sequence). V was clipped by 6 bases and J by 2 bases; unmatched bases: 18. CDR3 length equals 18 residues. CDR3 protein: CASSNRQGTDVRNYGYTF. As DNA, the CDR3 is TGTGCCAGTAGCAACCGACAGGGTACAGACGTACGAAACTATGGCTACACCTTC.

This clone was recorded only once. This chain connects TRBV15 to TRBJ2-1; possibly TRBD1 for D (5 bases). Germline V CDR1 and CDR2: LNHNV, YYDKDF (reference sequence). The CDR3 runs 13 residues. V was pared by 0 bases and J by 8 bases, with 8 bases between. CDR3 DNA sequence: TGTGCCACCAGCAGAGACAGGGTACATGAGCAGTTCTTC. This encodes CATSRDRVHEQFF.

The V and J genes are TRBV11-2 and TRBJ2-3, with TRBD1 matching over 7 bases. This CDR3 has 15 residues. Germline V gives CDR1 SGHAT, CDR2 FQNNGV. With 1 base clipped from V and 5 bases from J, the junction kept 6 bases outside the gene matches. The CDR3 here is CASSLVGTDRDTQYF. The CDR3 region has the DNA TGTGCCAGCAGCTTAGTCGGGACAGATCGAGATACGCAGTATTTT.

This chain connects TRBV7-8 to TRBJ1-4; TRBD1 agrees at 7 bases. Per the germline V gene, CDR1 is SGHVS and CDR2 is FQNEAQ. The CDR3 length is 14 residues. V lost 3 bases, J lost 10 bases, and 8 bases stayed unmatched. Here the CDR3 reads CASSLNRGGGKLFF. Here the CDR3 DNA reads TGTGCCAGCAGCTTGAACAGGGGAGGTGGAAAACTGTTTTTT.

The V gene is TRBV3-1 (or the pseudogene TRBV3-2), the J gene TRBJ2-7; 10 nucleotides line up with TRBD2. The germline gives CDR1 LGHDT, CDR2 YNNKEL (reference sequence). The junction had 17 bases not matched to a gene; V was cut back by 4 bases and J by 5 bases. The CDR3 totals 18 residues. The CDR3 sequence is CASSPSRSGGAILHEQYF. The DNA for the CDR3 is TGTGCCAGCAGCCCAAGCCGAAGCGGGGGGGCCATCCTGCACGAGCAGTACTTC.

The chain links TRBV18 to TRBJ2-7; 10 bases are shared with TRBD1. J gave up 1 base and V 5 bases, and 5 bases lay outside the gene matches. Germline V CDR1 and CDR2: KGHSH, LQKENI. The CDR3 length is 15 residues. CDR3 residues: CASSTGQGVSYEQYF. The CDR3 DNA sequence: TGTGCCAGCTCAACTGGACAGGGGGTTTCCTACGAGCAGTACTTC. The whole variable domain, filled in from reference TRBV18 and TRBJ2-7, reads NAGVMQNPRHLVRRRGQEARLRCSPMKGHSHVYWYRQLPEEGLKFMVYLQKENIIDESGMPKERFSAEFPKEGPSILRIQQVVRGDSAAYFCASSTGQGVSYEQYFGPGTRLTVT.

In this sample, this clone turned up a few times. V usage is TRBV5-4 and J usage is TRBJ1-1, with a weak D call TRBD1 (6 bases). The V end was cut by 5 bases, the J end by 9 bases, with 17 bases between. Germline V lookup: CDR1 SGHNT, CDR2 YYREEE (reference sequence). The CDR3 totals 13 residues. CDR3 DNA: TGTGCCAGCAGTGAGGGACACCCACTACAAGCTTTCTTT. Residues: CASSEGHPLQAFF.

V usage is TRBV19 and J usage is TRBJ1-2; maybe TRBD1 (6 bases). Trimming removed 7 bases at V and 4 bases at J, with 16 bases between. The CDR3 runs to 14 residues. The germline gives CDR1 LNHDA, CDR2 SQIVND (reference sequence). The CDR3 is CASKRGGRSYGYTF. Here the CDR3 DNA reads TGTGCCAGTAAGAGGGGGGGGCGCAGCTATGGCTACACCTTC.

The V call is TRBV7-6, the J call TRBJ2-7; 8 bases are shared with TRBD1. The trim removed 5 bases at V and 2 bases at J, leaving 11 bases unmatched. This CDR3 is 16 amino acids long. Germline CDR1 and CDR2: SGHVS and FNYEAQ. This chain's CDR3 is CASSPGRTGGPYEQYF. CDR3 bases: TGTGCCAGCAGCCCAGGGCGTACAGGGGGTCCCTACGAGCAGTACTTC.

The chain carries TRBV5-4 and TRBJ2-1; D is perhaps TRBD2 (6 bases). CDR1 and CDR2 (germline): SGHNT, YYREEE (reference sequence). CDR3 size: 12 residues. Trimming stripped 4 bases from V and 9 bases from J, with 11 bases between. The CDR3 sequence: CASSLGRGEQFF. The CDR3 DNA follows: TGTGCCAGCAGCCTGGGGCGGGGTGAGCAGTTCTTC.

This clone was observed a few times. This chain links TRBV27 with TRBJ1-1; no clear D. This CDR3 has 13 residues. Trimming stripped 8 bases from V and 0 bases from J, with 10 bases between. The V gene's germline CDR1 is MNHEY and CDR2 SMNVEV (reference sequence). CDR3 protein: CASARELNTEAFF. The DNA for the CDR3 is TGTGCCAGCGCCCGGGAATTGAACACTGAAGCTTTCTTT.

The chain couples TRBV7-2 to TRBJ1-2; D gene uncertain. The germline gives CDR1 SGHTA, CDR2 FQGNSA. Trimming removed 4 bases at V and 4 bases at J, with 16 bases between. CDR3 length: 15 amino acids. In DNA form, the CDR3 reads TGTGCCAGCAGCTCCGTTACTTCCACTCCCTATGGCTACACCTTC. Its translation is CASSSVTSTPYGYTF.

Comment on this clone: Germline is not matched at one junction end, which may reflect a read error. This chain connects TRBV7-7 to TRBJ2-5; 8 bases match TRBD2. The germline V gene has CDR1 SSHAT and CDR2 FNYEAQ (reference sequence). There are 17 residues in the CDR3. The CDR3 sequence is CASSLGGSGGLGETQYF. CDR3 in DNA: TGTGCTAGCAGCTTAGGGGGTTCGGGGGGGCTCGGAGAGACCCAGTACTTC. The variable domain in full, with the rest retrieved from reference TRBV7-7 and TRBJ2-5, is GAGVSQSPRYKVTKRGQDVTLRCDPISSHATLYWYQQALGQGPEFLTYFNYEAQPDKSGLPSDRFSAERPEGSISTLTIQRTEQRDSAMYRCASSLGGSGGLGETQYFGPGTRLLVL.

V and J are TRBV9 and TRBJ1-6; D is uncertain. The V gene's germline CDR1 is SGDLS and CDR2 YYNGEE. Trimming pared 4 bases from V and 13 bases from J, leaving 15 bases between. The CDR3 contains 13 residues. CDR3 sequence: CASSYSGGEPLHF. In DNA, the CDR3 is TGTGCCAGCAGCTATAGCGGAGGCGAGCCCCTCCACTTT.

The chain carries TRBV6-5 and TRBJ2-3, with D possibly matching TRBD2 (5 bases). Trimming took off 6 bases at V and 4 bases at J, with 17 bases between the two ends. This CDR3 is 15 amino acids long. From germline, CDR1 is MNHEY and CDR2 SVGAGI. The CDR3 is CASRRRRDGADTQYF. The CDR3 bases are TGTGCCAGCAGGCGCCGACGGGATGGGGCAGATACGCAGTATTTT.

This clone was counted a single time. This sequence joins TRBV5-5 and TRBJ2-7; 12 positions match TRBD1. J was trimmed by 7 bases and V by 3 bases; bases with no gene match: 11. CDR3 size: 16 residues. Germline CDR1 reads SGHKS; CDR2 reads YYEKEE (reference sequence). CDR3 amino acids: CASSSDPGQGAKEQYF. The CDR3 nucleotides read TGTGCCAGCAGCTCCGATCCGGGACAGGGGGCAAAAGAGCAGTACTTC. Complete variable domain (other parts from reference TRBV5-5 and TRBJ2-7): DAGVTQSPTHLIKTRGQQVTLRCSPISGHKSVSWYQQVLGQGPQFIFQYYEKEERGRGNFPDRFSARQFPNYSSELNVNALLLGDSALYLCASSSDPGQGAKEQYFGPGTRLTVT.

The chain recombines TRBV28 with TRBJ2-6; D possibly corresponds to TRBD2 (6 bases). V was pared by 8 bases and J by 4 bases, with 9 bases between. The germline V gene encodes CDR1 MDHEN and CDR2 SYDVKM. CDR3 size: 13 residues. As DNA, the CDR3 is TGTGCCAGCCGGGAGTCCGGGGCCAACGTCCTGACTTTC. Translated, it gives CASRESGANVLTF.

This clone was observed once. CDR3 sequence (DNA): TGTGCCAGCAGCACTACAGGGGATAGGACTGAAGCTTTCTTT. Protein sequence: CASSTTGDRTEAFF. This chain connects TRBV7-3 to TRBJ1-1; 7 nucleotides align to TRBD1. CDR3 length: 14 residues. J was trimmed by 5 bases and V by 5 bases; bases with no gene match: 8. CDR1 is SGHTA and CDR2 is FQGTGA in the germline V gene.

The rearrangement links TRBV5-1 to TRBJ2-5; TRBD1 is a possible D gene (5 bases). Germline V gene data show CDR1 as SGHRS and CDR2 as YFSETQ. The germline V and J ends were trimmed by 0 bases and 5 bases, with 20 bases remaining between them. The CDR3 has 17 amino acids. The CDR3 spells CASSLAAGPLVMETQYF. In nucleotides, the CDR3 is TGCGCCAGCAGCTTGGCCGCAGGGCCGTTAGTGATGGAGACCCAGTACTTC.

The chain joins TRBV15 to TRBJ1-6; D perhaps matches TRBD1 (6 bases). There are 18 residues in the CDR3. The germline V gene encodes CDR1 LNHNV and CDR2 YYDKDF (reference sequence). Trimming cost V 5 bases and J 0 bases, with 17 bases left between them. The CDR3 DNA reads TGTGCCACCAGCCTTAGGTCGGGCAGGGGCTCCTATAATTCACCCCTCCACTTT. Translated, it gives CATSLRSGRGSYNSPLHF.